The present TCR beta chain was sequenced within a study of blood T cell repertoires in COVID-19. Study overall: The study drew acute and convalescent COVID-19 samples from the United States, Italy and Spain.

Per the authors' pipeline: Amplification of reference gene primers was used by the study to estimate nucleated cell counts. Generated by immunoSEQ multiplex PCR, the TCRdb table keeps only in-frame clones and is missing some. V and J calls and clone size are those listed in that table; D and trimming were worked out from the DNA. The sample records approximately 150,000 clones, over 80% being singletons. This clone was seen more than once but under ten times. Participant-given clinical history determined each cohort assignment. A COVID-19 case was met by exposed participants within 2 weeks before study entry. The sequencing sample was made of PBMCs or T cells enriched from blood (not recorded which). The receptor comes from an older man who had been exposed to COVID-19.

The CDR3 spells CSASKNTEAFF. In DNA form, the CDR3 reads TGCAGTGCTTCAAAGAACACTGAAGCTTTCTTT. The chain recombines TRBV20-1 with TRBJ1-1, with no clear D. V gave up 5 bases and J gave up 1 base, with 5 bases separating them. The CDR3 contains 11 residues. CDR1 DFQATT and CDR2 SNEGSKA come from the germline V gene (reference sequence).